The clone carrying this T cell receptor (beta chain) was counted at least ten times. This record comes from a study of glioma-infiltrating T cells. This CDR3 has 18 amino acids. Germline V lookup: CDR1 MNHEY, CDR2 SVGAGI. The trim removed 0 bases at V and 1 base at J, leaving 11 bases unmatched. Using RNA template, CDR3s of TCR alpha and beta were amplified with iRepertoire arm-PCR. TCRdb itself ran the multiplex PCR reads through MiXCR, one entry per CDR3 protein. The profile shows some 100,000 distinct CDR3 sequences, less than 30% of them singletons. This chain connects TRBV6-5 to TRBJ1-2; 7 bases are shared with TRBD1. This TCR was sampled from a human donor with low-grade glioma or glioblastoma, undergoing nonglioma brain surgery, or in good health (not recorded which). Sequencing used glioma tissue, nonneoplastic brain tissue, or PBMCs (not recorded which). The CDR3 DNA sequence: TGTGCCAGCAGTTACTCTTGGGACAGCAGTCGTTTTAACTATGGCTACACCTTC. Translation: CASSYSWDSSRFNYGYTF.